Below, 21 T cell receptor beta chains from the same sample are listed, as sequenced in a study of blood T cell repertoires in COVID-19 (dated by TCRdb to 2018 to 2021). The protocol used for the library was the immunoSEQ multiplex PCR assay. TCRdb limited this immuneACCESS table to in-frame rearrangements with V and J called. A share of clones is missing; checked studies link under half to unresolved V genes, and the rest is unexplained. In this sample the table shows roughly 80,000 clones, around 90% of which occur a single time. Together, the top ten hold nearly 5% of the sample. Source material: peripheral blood. The receptors derive from a woman aged 80 or over with active or convalescent COVID-19.

This chain connects TRBV20-1 to TRBJ1-1, with TRBD1 as a possible D gene (6 bases). V shed 3 bases and J shed 6 bases, with 11 bases lying between them. The germline V gene has CDR1 DFQATT and CDR2 SNEGSKA (reference sequence). There are 12 residues in the CDR3. CDR3 in amino acids: CSASGGLAEAFF. DNA for the CDR3: TGCAGTGCTAGTGGGGGGCTCGCTGAAGCTTTCTTT.

The chain carries TRBV3-1 (or the pseudogene TRBV3-2) and TRBJ1-6; tentative D call: TRBD1 (6 bases). The CDR3 totals 14 residues. In germline, CDR1 is LGHDT, CDR2 YNNKEL (reference sequence). With 4 bases removed from V and 5 bases from J, the gap between germline ends came to 9 bases. Here the CDR3 DNA reads TGTGCCAGCAGCCCCACAGGGAATAATTCACCCCTCCACTTT. This sequence encodes CASSPTGNNSPLHF.

This chain uses TRBV6-5 with TRBJ2-2; D might be TRBD2 (6 bases). The CDR3 extends over 15 amino acids. The germline V gene has CDR1 MNHEY and CDR2 SVGAGI. The V and J ends lost 0 bases and 5 bases respectively, with 10 bases between them. CDR3 bases: TGTGCCAGCAGTTACTCTCCGGGGGAGACCGGGGAGCTGTTTTTT. Translated: CASSYSPGETGELFF.

V gene TRBV11-3 combines with J gene TRBJ2-1; D is possibly TRBD1 (6 bases). V lost 5 bases to trimming and J lost 4 bases, with 15 bases between them. Germline V gene lookup returns CDR1 SGHNT and CDR2 YENEEA. The CDR3 has 15 amino acids. CDR3 sequence: CASSGPTGLYNEQFF. The DNA for the CDR3 is TGTGCCAGCAGCGGCCCGACAGGACTTTACAATGAGCAGTTCTTC.

This rearrangement joins TRBV27 to TRBJ1-2; 9 bases map to TRBD1. The CDR3 extends over 16 amino acids. Trimming removed 6 bases from V and 2 bases from J; junction bases left unmatched: 10. CDR1 is MNHEY, CDR2 SMNVEV, per germline (reference sequence). In DNA, the CDR3 is TGTGCCAGCAGCACTCGAACCGGGACAGGGAACTATGGCTACACCTTC. Amino acid sequence: CASSTRTGTGNYGYTF.

This clone has only a few counts. The chain combines TRBV6-2 or TRBV6-3 with TRBJ2-1, with 8 bases aligning to TRBD1. The trim removed 0 bases at V and 4 bases at J, leaving 5 bases unmatched. The CDR3 extends over 16 amino acids. Per germline, CDR1 MNHEY and CDR2 SVGEGT. In DNA, the CDR3 is TGTGCCAGCAGTTACTCCGGGACAGGACCTTACAATGAGCAGTTCTTC. Translated: CASSYSGTGPYNEQFF.

This clone was observed a handful of times. This chain links TRBV11-1 with TRBJ1-1, with 10 bases fitting TRBD1. This CDR3 comprises 15 residues. Germline CDR1 reads SGHAT; CDR2 reads FQDESV (reference sequence). V was pared by 6 bases and J by 7 bases, with 11 bases of the junction left unmatched. This CDR3 reads CASRDPGQGCCEAFF. The CDR3 DNA sequence: TGTGCCAGCAGAGATCCGGGACAGGGGTGCTGTGAAGCTTTCTTT.

The chain combines TRBV2 with TRBJ2-7; 7 nucleotides agree with TRBD2. CDR1 and CDR2 (germline): SNHLY, FYNNEI. The CDR3 is 14 amino acids. Trimming removed 4 bases from V and 4 bases from J; junction bases left unmatched: 7. CDR3 loop: CASSGQRGRYEQYF. In DNA, the CDR3 is TGTGCCAGCAGTGGACAACGCGGGAGATACGAGCAGTACTTC.

This chain links TRBV13 with TRBJ2-7; TRBD1 matches at 9 bases. The CDR3 has 15 residues. Trimming cost V 0 bases and J 6 bases; bases outside gene matches: 6. Germline lookup yields CDR1 PRHDT and CDR2 FYEKMQ (reference sequence). The CDR3 DNA is TGTGCCAGCAGCTTAGGGTGGGACAGGGTTGGCGAGCAGTACTTC. This codes for CASSLGWDRVGEQYF.

The chain employs TRBV6-5 and TRBJ1-2, with TRBD1 as a possible D gene (6 bases). Germline V gene data show CDR1 as MNHEY and CDR2 as SVGAGI. The CDR3 contains 14 residues. Trimming removed 5 bases at V and 4 bases at J, with 14 bases between. The CDR3 reads CASSQTGIIYGYTF. The CDR3 bases are TGTGCCAGCAGTCAAACAGGGATTATCTATGGCTACACCTTC.

This rearrangement joins TRBV5-6 to TRBJ2-6; D remains ambiguous. Per the germline V gene, CDR1 is SGHDT and CDR2 is YYEEEE. The CDR3 loop spans 14 amino acids. The germline V and J ends were trimmed by 4 bases and 2 bases, with 7 bases remaining between them. In nucleotides, the CDR3 is TGTGCCAGCAGCCCAGGCCCTGGGGCCAACGTCCTGACTTTC. The encoded protein is CASSPGPGANVLTF.

V gene TRBV2 combines with J gene TRBJ1-1, with TRBD1 matching 9 bases. Trimming cost V 6 bases and J 0 bases; bases outside gene matches: 2. CDR1 and CDR2 (germline): SNHLY, FYNNEI. The length of the CDR3 is 14 residues. CDR3 coding DNA: TGTGCCAGCAGGGGACAGGGCATGAACACTGAAGCTTTCTTT. Translated, it gives CASRGQGMNTEAFF.

This clone was seen once. The chain couples TRBV5-1 to TRBJ1-1; 8 nucleotides agree with TRBD1. V lost 2 bases to trimming and J lost 3 bases; unmatched junction nucleotides: 3. Looked up from germline, CDR1 is SGHRS and CDR2 is YFSETQ. This CDR3 contains 14 residues. The CDR3 reads CASSFTQGDTEAFF. The DNA of the CDR3 is TGCGCCAGCAGCTTTACACAGGGGGACACTGAAGCTTTCTTT.

The chain carries TRBV2 and TRBJ2-3; 12 nucleotides agree with TRBD2. This CDR3 is built from 16 residues. Germline CDR1 and CDR2: SNHLY and FYNNEI. J was trimmed by 8 bases and V by 4 bases; bases with no gene match: 10. This CDR3 reads CASSGALAGGPSTQYF. The CDR3 DNA reads as TGTGCCAGCAGTGGGGCGCTAGCGGGAGGGCCATCTACGCAGTATTTT.

J is TRBJ1-4 and V is TRBV28, with D possibly matching TRBD1 (5 bases). The CDR3 spans 15 residues. V lost 2 bases and J 8 bases, leaving 15 bases between the germline ends. Germline CDR1 is MDHEN and CDR2 is SYDVKM. DNA for the CDR3: TGTGCCAGCAGTTTAACTGGGCAGGGAAGGGAAAAACTGTTTTTT. Protein sequence: CASSLTGQGREKLFF.

This sequence joins TRBV30 and TRBJ2-5, with TRBD1 matching over 8 bases. V gave up 4 bases and J gave up 2 bases; unmatched junction bases: 9. CDR1 is GTSNPN, CDR2 SVGIG, per germline (reference sequence). CDR3 size: 15 residues. CDR3 coding DNA: TGTGCCTGGAATCGTCGGACAGGGCCACAAGAGACCCAGTACTTC. Its translation is CAWNRRTGPQETQYF.

This sequence joins TRBV6-5 and TRBJ2-3; TRBD2 matches at 9 bases. The V gene's germline CDR1 is MNHEY and CDR2 SVGAGI. Losses at the gene ends were 8 bases for V and 6 bases for J; bases not matched to a gene: 12. The CDR3 covers 15 residues. CDR3 loop: CASLHLAGPSDTQYF. The CDR3 DNA reads TGTGCCAGCTTACATCTAGCGGGGCCCTCGGATACGCAGTATTTT.

This clone showed up just once. V and J are TRBV12-3 or TRBV12-4 and TRBJ2-1; the D is unclear. The V end was cut by 6 bases, the J end by 5 bases, with 8 bases between. The CDR3 contains 12 residues. In DNA, the CDR3 is TGTGCCAGCAGCCCCAGCGACAATGAGCAGTTCTTC. Amino acids: CASSPSDNEQFF.

The V call is TRBV7-2, the J call TRBJ2-3; 7 bases map to TRBD2. V was clipped by 1 base and J by 3 bases; unmatched bases: 13. Germline loops: CDR1 SGHTA, CDR2 FQGNSA. The CDR3 length is 18 residues. The CDR3 spells CASSLVGRAGVKTDTQYF. CDR3 bases: TGTGCCAGCAGCTTAGTTGGCAGGGCGGGAGTGAAGACAGATACGCAGTATTTT.

The rearrangement uses TRBV7-3 and TRBJ1-1; possible D gene TRBD1, 5 bases. Germline V CDR1 and CDR2: SGHTA, FQGTGA. Deletions cut 5 bases from V and 0 bases from J, with 10 bases between. CDR3 size: 14 residues. This CDR3 reads CASSPGGMNTEAFF. CDR3 in DNA: TGTGCCAGCAGCCCGGGGGGGATGAACACTGAAGCTTTCTTT.

The chain has TRBV6-1 and TRBJ1-6; D uncertain. Germline CDR1 is MNHNS and CDR2 is SASEGT. Trimming shortened V by 1 base and J by 8 bases, and 15 bases separated the two germline ends. This CDR3 spans 16 amino acids. DNA for the CDR3: TGTGCCAGCAGTGAAGGTCACATGGTTGCCTATTCACCCCTCCACTTT. Encoded protein: CASSEGHMVAYSPLHF.